A single sample gave rise to the 16 T cell receptor beta chains below, sequenced in a study of monozygotic twins with inflammatory bowel disease (dated by TCRdb to the late 2010s). The protocol used for the library was 5' RACE. These reads were obtained on an Illumina HiSeq 2500. After the reads were reprocessed by TCRdb, one entry was made per CDR3 protein sequence, with no DNA. In this sample's table one finds 300,000 to 400,000 distinct CDR3 sequences. The ten largest clonotypes hold 2.6% of the sample. The sample taken for sequencing was blood. All receptors derive from a human donor with ulcerative colitis or Crohn's disease, or a healthy co-twin of an affected twin (not recorded which).

This chain joins TRBV25-1 and TRBJ2-1; TCRdb gives TRBD1 as the D gene, but with no DNA this cannot be confirmed. This CDR3 region has 14 residues. Per the germline V gene, CDR1 is MGHDK and CDR2 is SYGVNS. The CDR3 reads CASSEFSGGGEQFF.

The chain is built from TRBV5-1 and TRBJ2-7. CDR3 length: 14 amino acids. Germline CDR1 SGHRS, CDR2 YFSETQ. The CDR3 reads CASSYGAVTYEQYF.

This chain connects TRBV5-1 to TRBJ1-2. The CDR3 totals 16 residues. Germline assignment: CDR1 SGHRS and CDR2 YFSETQ. CDR3 in amino acids: CASSLETLEAAYGYTF.

This chain links TRBV27 with TRBJ1-4. Germline CDR1 and CDR2: MNHEY and SMNVEV (reference sequence). The CDR3 contains 14 residues. CDR3 protein: CASSWSTTNEKLFF.

The V gene is TRBV6-5, the J gene TRBJ1-5; the D call of TRBD1 rests on TCRdb alone, since no DNA is present to check it. The germline V gene has CDR1 MNHEY and CDR2 SVGAGI. The CDR3 is made up of 17 amino acids. The CDR3: CASSSYSWDMLNQPQHF.

The genes are TRBV28 and TRBJ1-2. Germline V CDR1 and CDR2: MDHEN, SYDVKM. The CDR3 totals 15 residues. CDR3: CASSDSGAALDGYTF.

This chain uses TRBV6-1 with TRBJ2-3; there is no DNA to check the TCRdb D call of TRBD1. Germline V gene sequence: CDR1 MNHNS, CDR2 SASEGT. The CDR3 runs 17 residues. The CDR3 loop is CASSEERSGLGTDTQYF.

This chain uses TRBV5-1 with TRBJ2-3; TCRdb indicates TRBD2, and absent DNA this call remains unverified. Germline V gives CDR1 SGHRS, CDR2 YFSETQ. The CDR3 is 13 residues long. CDR3: CASSFGSGNTQYF.

This chain joins TRBV12-3 or TRBV12-4 and TRBJ1-3; absent DNA, TCRdb's TRBD1 call cannot be checked. This CDR3 spans 16 amino acids. This CDR3 reads CASSPYGVSSGNTIYF.

The CDR3 is CACSEKASPYEQYF. V usage is TRBV2 and J usage is TRBJ2-7. Per germline, CDR1 SNHLY and CDR2 FYNNEI. This CDR3 has 14 amino acids.

The V call is TRBV24-1, the J call TRBJ1-4; TCRdb selects TRBD1, and the lack of DNA leaves this call unchecked. The CDR3 totals 16 residues. Per germline, CDR1 KGHDR and CDR2 SFDVKD. Here the CDR3 reads CATSGPGVIKGEKLFF.

V and J are TRBV12-3 or TRBV12-4 and TRBJ2-3. CDR3 length equals 13 residues. CDR3 loop: CASSSGLGDTQYF.

The chain joins TRBV12-3 or TRBV12-4 to TRBJ2-1; without DNA, the TCRdb call of TRBD1 cannot be checked. The length of the CDR3 is 15 residues. Here the CDR3 reads CASSLDGTGWNEQFF.

The chain recombines TRBV7-3 with TRBJ1-1; no DNA is available, so the TRBD1 call from TCRdb remains unchecked. The length of the CDR3 is 15 residues. Germline loops: CDR1 SGHTA, CDR2 FQGTGA. The CDR3 protein is CASSLTRQVNTEAFF.

V gene TRBV7-9 combines with J gene TRBJ1-1. This CDR3 contains 13 residues. Germline V gene data show CDR1 as SEHNR and CDR2 as FQNEAQ (reference sequence). This chain's CDR3 is CASSSHMNTEAFF.

The gene calls are TRBV7-7 and TRBJ2-1; TCRdb gives TRBD1 as the D gene, but with no DNA this cannot be confirmed. CDR1 and CDR2 (germline): SSHAT, FNYEAQ (reference sequence). The CDR3 contains 15 residues. The CDR3 sequence: CASSPGGWGQREQFF.